This TCR beta chain was identified during a study of blood T cell repertoires in COVID-19. Study-level background: Sites in the United States, Italy and Spain provided acute and convalescent COVID-19 samples. PBMCs, B-cell-depleted T cells, or T cells provided the cDNA or gDNA that made up the material.

In the original processing: Nucleated cell number was recorded as an estimate derived from reference gene primer amplification. TCRdb's table, derived via immunoSEQ multiplex PCR, lists solely in-frame clones and lacks some. Clonal size and the V and J genes are those of that table, whereas D and trimming came from the DNA. The repertoire holds about 74,000 clones, with less than 85% as singletons. CDR1 KGHSH and CDR2 LQKENI come from the germline V gene. This CDR3 is 13 amino acids long. Trimming cost V 2 bases and J 4 bases, with 6 bases left between them. The origin of this receptor is a man aged 65 to 85 with active or convalescent COVID-19. The J gene is TRBJ1-5, the V gene TRBV18; a weak D match, TRBD1 (6 bases). Sequenced input: peripheral blood. CDR3 sequence reads: CASSPDRNQPQHF. CDR3 DNA sequence: TGTGCCAGCTCACCAGACAGGAATCAGCCCCAGCATTTT. The whole variable domain, filled in from reference TRBV18 and TRBJ1-5, reads NAGVMQNPRHLVRRRGQEARLRCSPMKGHSHVYWYRQLPEEGLKFMVYLQKENIIDESGMPKERFSAEFPKEGPSILRIQQVVRGDSAAYFCASSPDRNQPQHFGDGTRLSIL.